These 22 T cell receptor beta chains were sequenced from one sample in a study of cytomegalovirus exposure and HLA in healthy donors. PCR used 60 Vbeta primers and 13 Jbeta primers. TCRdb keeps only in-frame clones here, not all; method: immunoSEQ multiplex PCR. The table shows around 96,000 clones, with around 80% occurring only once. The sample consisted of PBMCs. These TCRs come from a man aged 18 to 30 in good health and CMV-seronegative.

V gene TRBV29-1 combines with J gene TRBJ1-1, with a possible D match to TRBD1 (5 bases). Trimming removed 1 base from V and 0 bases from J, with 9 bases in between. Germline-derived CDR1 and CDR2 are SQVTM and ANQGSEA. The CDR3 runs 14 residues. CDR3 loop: CSVEGADMNTEAFF. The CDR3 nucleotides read TGCAGCGTTGAAGGGGCGGACATGAACACTGAAGCTTTCTTT.

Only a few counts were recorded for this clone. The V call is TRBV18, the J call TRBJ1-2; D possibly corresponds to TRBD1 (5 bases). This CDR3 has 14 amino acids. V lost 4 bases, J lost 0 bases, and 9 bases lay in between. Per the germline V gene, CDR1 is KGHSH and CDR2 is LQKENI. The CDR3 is CASSLGGANYGYTF. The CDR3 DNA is TGTGCCAGCTCACTCGGAGGGGCTAACTATGGCTACACCTTC.

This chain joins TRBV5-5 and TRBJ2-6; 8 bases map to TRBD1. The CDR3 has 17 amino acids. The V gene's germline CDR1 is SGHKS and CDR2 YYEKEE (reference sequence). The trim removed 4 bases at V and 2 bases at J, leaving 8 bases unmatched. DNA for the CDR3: TGTGCCAGCAGCGACGACAGGGACAGGACTGGGGCCAACGTCCTGACTTTC. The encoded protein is CASSDDRDRTGANVLTF. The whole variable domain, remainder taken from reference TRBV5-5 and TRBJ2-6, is DAGVTQSPTHLIKTRGQQVTLRCSPISGHKSVSWYQQVLGQGPQFIFQYYEKEERGRGNFPDRFSARQFPNYSSELNVNALLLGDSALYLCASSDDRDRTGANVLTFGAGSRLTVL.

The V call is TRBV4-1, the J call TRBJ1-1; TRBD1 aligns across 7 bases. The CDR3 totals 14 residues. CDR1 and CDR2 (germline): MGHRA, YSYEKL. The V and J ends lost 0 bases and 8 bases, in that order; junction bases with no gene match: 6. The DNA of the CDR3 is TGCGCCAGCAGCCAAGAAAACAGGGGCACGGAAGCTTTCTTT. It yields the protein CASSQENRGTEAFF.

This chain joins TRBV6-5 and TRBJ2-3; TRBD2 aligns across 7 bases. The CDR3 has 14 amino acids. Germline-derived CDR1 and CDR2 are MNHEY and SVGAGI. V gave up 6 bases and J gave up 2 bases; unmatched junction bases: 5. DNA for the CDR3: TGTGCCAGCAGCCCCGGGGGGTCCACAGATACGCAGTATTTT. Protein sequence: CASSPGGSTDTQYF.

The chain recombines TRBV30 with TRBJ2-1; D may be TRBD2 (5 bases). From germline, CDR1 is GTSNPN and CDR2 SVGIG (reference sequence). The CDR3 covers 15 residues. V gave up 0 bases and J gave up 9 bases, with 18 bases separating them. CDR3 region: CAWSVPSFPAGEQFF. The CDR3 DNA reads TGTGCCTGGAGTGTACCCTCTTTCCCTGCGGGTGAGCAGTTCTTC.

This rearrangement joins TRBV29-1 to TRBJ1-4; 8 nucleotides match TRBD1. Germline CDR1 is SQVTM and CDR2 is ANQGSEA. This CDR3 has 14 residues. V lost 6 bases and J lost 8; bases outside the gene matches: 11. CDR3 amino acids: CSVGDRGPWEKLFF. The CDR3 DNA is TGCAGCGTGGGAGACAGGGGCCCCTGGGAAAAACTGTTTTTT.

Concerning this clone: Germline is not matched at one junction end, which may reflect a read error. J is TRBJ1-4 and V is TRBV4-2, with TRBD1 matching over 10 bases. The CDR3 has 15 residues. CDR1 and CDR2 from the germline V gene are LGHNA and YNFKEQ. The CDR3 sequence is CASSSGRDRGEYGIF. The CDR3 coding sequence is TGTGCCAGCAGTTCTGGGCGGGACAGGGGTGAATACGGGATTTTT.

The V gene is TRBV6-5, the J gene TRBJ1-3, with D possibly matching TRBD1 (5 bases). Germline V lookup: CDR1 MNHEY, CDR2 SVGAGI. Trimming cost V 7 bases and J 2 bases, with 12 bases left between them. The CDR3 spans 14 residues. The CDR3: CASNYWTTGNTIYF. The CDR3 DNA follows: TGTGCCAGCAATTATTGGACAACTGGAAACACCATATATTTT.

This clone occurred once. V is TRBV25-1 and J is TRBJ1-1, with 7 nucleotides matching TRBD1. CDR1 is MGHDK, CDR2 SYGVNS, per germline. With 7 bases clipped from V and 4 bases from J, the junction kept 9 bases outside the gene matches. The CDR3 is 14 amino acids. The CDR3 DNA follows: TGTGCCAGCACCCTCAGGGGGAGCGGCACTGAAGCTTTCTTT. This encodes CASTLRGSGTEAFF.

CDR3 loop: CASSDQATYEQYF. For the CDR3, the DNA is TGTGCCAGTAGTGACCAGGCTACCTACGAGCAGTACTTC. This rearrangement joins TRBV19 to TRBJ2-7; no clear D. This CDR3 contains 13 residues. The germline V gene encodes CDR1 LNHDA and CDR2 SQIVND (reference sequence). Deletions cut 5 bases from V and 2 bases from J, with 10 bases between.

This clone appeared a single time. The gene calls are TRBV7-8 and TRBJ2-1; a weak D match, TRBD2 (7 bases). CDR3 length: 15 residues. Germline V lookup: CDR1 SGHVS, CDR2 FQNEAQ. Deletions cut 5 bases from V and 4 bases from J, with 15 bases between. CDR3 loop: CASSKLGGPYNEQFF. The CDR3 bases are TGTGCCAGCAGCAAACTCGGGGGGCCGTACAATGAGCAGTTCTTC. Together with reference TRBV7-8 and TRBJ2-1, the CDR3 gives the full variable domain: GAGVSQSPRYKVAKRGQDVALRCDPISGHVSLFWYQQALGQGPEFLTYFQNEAQLDKSGLPSDRFFAERPEGSVSTLKIQRTQQEDSAVYLCASSKLGGPYNEQFFGPGTRLTVL.

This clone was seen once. CDR3 nucleotides: TGCGCCAGCAGAAATCAGGGGAACACTGAAGCTTTCTTT. This translates into CASRNQGNTEAFF. The chain recombines TRBV5-1 with TRBJ1-1; the D gene is possibly TRBD1 (5 bases). The CDR3 spans 13 residues. Germline values: CDR1 SGHRS, CDR2 YFSETQ. Trimming removed 5 bases from V and 1 base from J, with 9 bases in between. The variable domain in full, with the rest retrieved from reference TRBV5-1 and TRBJ1-1, is KAGVTQTPRYLIKTRGQQVTLSCSPISGHRSVSWYQQTPGQGLQFLFEYFSETQRNKGNFPGRFSGRQFSNSRSEMNVSTLELGDSALYLCASRNQGNTEAFFGQGTRLTVV.

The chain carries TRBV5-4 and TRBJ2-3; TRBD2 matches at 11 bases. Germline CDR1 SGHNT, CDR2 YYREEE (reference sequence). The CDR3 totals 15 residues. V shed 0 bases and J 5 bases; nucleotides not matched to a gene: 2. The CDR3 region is CASSLGLAGLDTQYF. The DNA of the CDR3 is TGTGCCAGCAGCTTGGGACTAGCGGGGTTAGATACGCAGTATTTT.

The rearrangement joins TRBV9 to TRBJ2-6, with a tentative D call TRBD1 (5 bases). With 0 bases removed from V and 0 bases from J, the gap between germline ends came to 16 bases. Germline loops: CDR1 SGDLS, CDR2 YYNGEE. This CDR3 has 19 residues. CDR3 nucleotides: TGTGCCAGCAGCGTAGGGGTAGGCAGGGTCGTCTCTGGGGCCAACGTCCTGACTTTC. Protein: CASSVGVGRVVSGANVLTF.

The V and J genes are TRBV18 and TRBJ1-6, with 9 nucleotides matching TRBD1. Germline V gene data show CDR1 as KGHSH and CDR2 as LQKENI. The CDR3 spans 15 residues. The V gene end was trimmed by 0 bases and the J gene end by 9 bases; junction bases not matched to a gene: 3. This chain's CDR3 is CASSPPGQGGSPLHF. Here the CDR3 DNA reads TGTGCCAGCTCACCACCGGGACAGGGAGGTTCACCCCTCCACTTT.

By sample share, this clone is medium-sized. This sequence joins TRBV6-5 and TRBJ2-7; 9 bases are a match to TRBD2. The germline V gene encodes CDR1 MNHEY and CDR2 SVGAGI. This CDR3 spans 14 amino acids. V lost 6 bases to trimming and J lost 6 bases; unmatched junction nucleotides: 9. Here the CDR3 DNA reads TGTGCCAGCAGGGCGCGGGGGGGCCTTGGCGAGCAGTACTTC. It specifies CASRARGGLGEQYF.

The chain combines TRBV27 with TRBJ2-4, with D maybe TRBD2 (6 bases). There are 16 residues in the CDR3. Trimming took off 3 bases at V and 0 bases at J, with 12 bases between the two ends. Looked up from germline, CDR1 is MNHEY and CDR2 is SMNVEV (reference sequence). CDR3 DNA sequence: TGTGCCAGCAGTTTGATGGCGGGAATAGCCAAAAACATTCAGTACTTC. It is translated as CASSLMAGIAKNIQYF.

This CDR3 is CASSTSGDTNYGYTF. CDR3 nucleotide sequence: TGTGCCAGCAGCACTTCAGGGGATACGAACTATGGCTACACCTTC. The chain is built from TRBV9 and TRBJ1-2; D perhaps matches TRBD1 (6 bases). Germline V gene sequence: CDR1 SGDLS, CDR2 YYNGEE. The V end lost 4 bases, the J end lost 2 bases, and 15 bases lay between the germline ends. The CDR3 has 15 residues.

This CDR3 reads CASSQLGTGGGDTGELFF. CDR3 coding DNA: TGTGCCAGCAGCCAATTGGGGACAGGGGGAGGGGACACCGGGGAGCTGTTTTTT. The V and J genes are TRBV4-2 and TRBJ2-2; 11 nucleotides agree with TRBD1. From germline, CDR1 is LGHNA and CDR2 YNFKEQ. V dropped 2 bases and J dropped 3; count of bases not matched to a gene: 8. The CDR3 has 18 amino acids.

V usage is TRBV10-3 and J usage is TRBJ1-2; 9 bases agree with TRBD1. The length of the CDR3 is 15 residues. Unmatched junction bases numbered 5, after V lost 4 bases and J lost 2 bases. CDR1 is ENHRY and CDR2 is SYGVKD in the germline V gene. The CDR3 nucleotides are TGTGCCATCAGTGTTGGACAGGGGATCAACTATGGCTACACCTTC. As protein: CAISVGQGINYGYTF.

The CDR3, as DNA: TGTGCCAGCAGTAGCGGTTACGCACGGATCGGGCAGTTCTTC. It translates to CASSSGYARIGQFF. The rearrangement links TRBV6-5 to TRBJ2-1, with a tentative D call TRBD2 (5 bases). Germline-derived CDR1 and CDR2 are MNHEY and SVGAGI. The V and J ends lost 5 bases and 12 bases respectively, with 20 bases between them. The CDR3 length is 14 residues.